Following are 25 T cell receptor beta chains from one sample sequenced in a study of identical twins. TCRdb reprocessed the 5' RACE reads with MiXCR, giving one entry per CDR3 protein. The data hold 200,000 or so distinct CDR3 sequences, with more than 15% observed a single time. The same sample was also used in a study of T cells expressing NK-cell markers.

Sequencing used CD8+ T cells sorted from blood. These receptors originate from a woman between 18 and 29 years old in good health.

This clonotype turned up a few times. The chain has TRBV7-9 and TRBJ1-2; D gene unclear. The CDR3 has 14 residues. V shed 1 base and J shed 5 bases, with 11 bases lying between them. CDR1 is SEHNR and CDR2 is FQNEAQ in the germline V gene (reference sequence). This chain's CDR3 is CASSLVGSTYGYTF. As DNA, the CDR3 is TGTGCCAGCAGCTTAGTTGGCAGCACTTATGGCTACACCTTC.

This clonotype was seen a few times. This sequence joins TRBV20-1 and TRBJ1-1, with 8 positions matching TRBD1. Looked up from germline, CDR1 is DFQATT and CDR2 is SNEGSKA (reference sequence). The CDR3 loop spans 13 amino acids. V lost 6 bases to trimming and J lost 6 bases; unmatched junction nucleotides: 9. The CDR3, as DNA: TGCAGTGCCAGAAAGGACAGGGACGCTGAAGCTTTCTTT. It translates to CSARKDRDAEAFF.

This clonotype has a handful of counts. The chain combines TRBV7-9 with TRBJ2-1, with 13 bases aligning to TRBD2. Germline lookup yields CDR1 SEHNR and CDR2 FQNEAQ (reference sequence). The CDR3 length is 15 residues. J was trimmed by 4 bases and V by 5 bases; bases with no gene match: 2. DNA for the CDR3: TGTGCCAGCAGCAAGACTAGCGGGAGGTACAATGAGCAGTTCTTC. It translates to CASSKTSGRYNEQFF.

The rearrangement uses TRBV20-1 and TRBJ2-1, with a weak D call TRBD2 (5 bases). CDR1 and CDR2 (germline): DFQATT, SNEGSKA (reference sequence). This CDR3 is 16 amino acids long. The V gene lost 4 bases and the J gene lost 4 bases, with 20 bases spanning the gap. The CDR3 region is CSAKPLTSWDYNEQFF. CDR3 sequence (DNA): TGCAGTGCTAAACCCTTAACTAGTTGGGATTACAATGAGCAGTTCTTC.

The chain combines TRBV6-5 with TRBJ2-2; no definite D call. The ends were cut back, 0 bases at V and 1 base at J, with 12 bases in the middle. CDR3 length equals 17 residues. CDR1 is MNHEY, CDR2 SVGAGI, per germline. The chain's CDR3 is CASSYSKPAENTGELFF. CDR3 DNA: TGTGCCAGCAGTTACTCGAAGCCAGCCGAGAACACCGGGGAGCTGTTTTTT.

This clonotype has a handful of counts. The chain carries TRBV12-3 or TRBV12-4 and TRBJ2-3; D unresolved. The V and J ends lost 3 bases and 3 bases respectively, with 7 bases between them. The CDR3 runs to 13 residues. The CDR3 DNA reads as TGTGCCAGCAGTTTCGCGTTGACAGATACGCAGTATTTT. It encodes CASSFALTDTQYF.

This sequence joins TRBV29-1 and TRBJ2-2; D might be TRBD1 (6 bases). There are 15 residues in the CDR3. Per the germline V gene, CDR1 is SQVTM and CDR2 is ANQGSEA. Trimming cost V 4 bases and J 3 bases, with 15 bases left between them. The CDR3 reads CSVATRDTYTGELFF. In DNA form, the CDR3 reads TGCAGCGTTGCTACCCGGGACACCTACACCGGGGAGCTGTTTTTT.

V gene TRBV6-6 combines with J gene TRBJ2-2; D remains ambiguous. Germline loops: CDR1 MNHNY, CDR2 SVGAGI (reference sequence). There are 11 residues in the CDR3. Trimming removed 8 bases at V and 7 bases at J, with 8 bases between. CDR3 residues: CASFLGGELFF. The DNA for the CDR3 is TGTGCCAGCTTCTTAGGCGGGGAGCTGTTTTTT.

This clonotype was counted only a few times. J is TRBJ2-1 and V is TRBV5-5; D remains unclear. Trimming removed 0 bases at V and 7 bases at J, with 8 bases between. This CDR3 spans 13 amino acids. Germline-derived CDR1 and CDR2 are SGHKS and YYEKEE (reference sequence). In DNA, the CDR3 is TGTGCCAGCAGCTTGGAAGGCGGTAATGAGCAGTTCTTC. Its protein is CASSLEGGNEQFF.

V and J are TRBV7-8 and TRBJ2-7; D may be TRBD2 (5 bases). The V gene lost 5 bases and the J gene lost 3 bases, with 14 bases spanning the gap. The CDR3 consists of 14 residues. Germline CDR1 reads SGHVS; CDR2 reads FQNEAQ. Written as DNA, the CDR3 is TGTGCCAGCAGCCTACTAGATTCCCACTACGAGCAGTACTTC. The encoded protein is CASSLLDSHYEQYF.

This clonotype has a handful of counts. The chain recombines TRBV29-1 with TRBJ2-7, with D possibly being TRBD1 or TRBD2 (5 bases each). Germline CDR1 is SQVTM and CDR2 is ANQGSEA. V gave up 4 bases and J gave up 1 base, with 11 bases separating them. The CDR3 length is 13 residues. The CDR3 nucleotides read TGCAGCGTTGTCGGGACGGATTCCTACGAGCAGTACTTC. It specifies CSVVGTDSYEQYF.

This chain connects TRBV15 to TRBJ2-2, with D hard to call. Trimming took off 5 bases at V and 4 bases at J, with 5 bases between the two ends. Germline CDR1 is LNHNV and CDR2 is YYDKDF (reference sequence). The CDR3 length is 12 residues. Written as DNA, the CDR3 is TGTGCCACCAGCCTCGGCACCGGGGAGCTGTTTTTT. Translation gives CATSLGTGELFF.

Only a few counts were recorded for this clonotype. The chain links TRBV4-1 to TRBJ1-1; 8 bases map to TRBD1. The CDR3 covers 16 residues. J lost 4 bases, V lost 3 bases, and 10 bases had no gene match. Looked up from germline, CDR1 is MGHRA and CDR2 is YSYEKL. The CDR3 coding sequence is TGCGCCAGCAGCCAGTCTACCGGACAGGGTCTCACTGAAGCTTTCTTT. Residues: CASSQSTGQGLTEAFF.

The chain links TRBV9 to TRBJ2-7; 9 bases match TRBD1. Germline V gene data show CDR1 as SGDLS and CDR2 as YYNGEE. The CDR3 spans 14 residues. With 4 bases clipped from V and 6 bases from J, the junction kept 8 bases outside the gene matches. The CDR3 sequence: CASSPTGGQREQYF. The CDR3 nucleotides read TGTGCCAGCAGCCCAACAGGGGGCCAACGCGAGCAGTACTTC.

The chain carries TRBV4-1 and TRBJ2-3; D possibly corresponds to TRBD2 (5 bases). The V end lost 4 bases, the J end lost 4 bases, and 21 bases lay between the germline ends. Per the germline V gene, CDR1 is MGHRA and CDR2 is YSYEKL. The CDR3 is 17 residues long. The CDR3 DNA follows: TGCGCCAGCAGCCCCCCTGAGTGGGAGTATCTCTCAGATACGCAGTATTTT. The encoded protein is CASSPPEWEYLSDTQYF.

This chain connects TRBV20-1 to TRBJ2-7; tentatively, D is TRBD1 (6 bases). V shed 1 base and J shed 6 bases, with 7 bases lying between them. The length of the CDR3 is 11 residues. Germline V gives CDR1 DFQATT, CDR2 SNEGSKA (reference sequence). DNA for the CDR3: TGCAGTGCTAGAGGGGACACCGAGCAGTACTTC. It specifies CSARGDTEQYF.

This clonotype showed up just a few times. The chain uses TRBV7-2 and TRBJ1-1; the D is unclear. Germline V gene lookup returns CDR1 SGHTA and CDR2 FQGNSA. V was cut by 1 base and J by 0 bases, with 12 bases left in between. The CDR3 is 16 amino acids. DNA for the CDR3: TGTGCCAGCAGCTTAGGGCCAGGCCTGATGAACACTGAAGCTTTCTTT. Its translation is CASSLGPGLMNTEAFF.

At least ten counts were recorded for this clonotype. This chain uses TRBV12-3 or TRBV12-4 with TRBJ2-3, with 7 bases identical to TRBD2. This CDR3 is built from 15 residues. J was trimmed by 4 bases and V by 5 bases; bases with no gene match: 9. The CDR3 protein is CASSPGTKGPDTQYF. CDR3 coding DNA: TGTGCCAGCAGTCCCGGGACTAAAGGACCAGATACGCAGTATTTT.

This clonotype was observed a handful of times. V usage is TRBV7-6 and J usage is TRBJ2-1, with a weak D call TRBD2 (6 bases). V dropped 2 bases and J dropped 8 bases, with 25 bases sitting between them. The germline CDR1 and CDR2 sequences are SGHVS and FNYEAQ. The CDR3 loop spans 18 amino acids. The CDR3 bases are TGTGCCAGCAGCTTAAACCCCGCGGGGAGTCAGTTTAGAGATGAGCAGTTCTTC. Protein sequence: CASSLNPAGSQFRDEQFF.

Only a few counts were recorded for this clonotype. V gene TRBV4-1 combines with J gene TRBJ1-1; D is uncertain. Germline V gene sequence: CDR1 MGHRA, CDR2 YSYEKL. The V end was cut by 0 bases, the J end by 6 bases, with 14 bases between. This CDR3 comprises 15 residues. This CDR3 is CASSQDRVSPPEAFF. CDR3 coding DNA: TGCGCCAGCAGCCAAGATCGGGTCAGTCCCCCTGAAGCTTTCTTT.

DNA for the CDR3: TGTGCCAGCTCACCACCGGGCGCAGGTGAAAAACTGTTTTTT. It is translated as CASSPPGAGEKLFF. J is TRBJ1-4 and V is TRBV18; no clear D. V gave up 0 bases and J gave up 7 bases, with 9 bases separating them. The CDR3 runs to 14 residues. Germline CDR1 and CDR2: KGHSH and LQKENI.

The V call is TRBV12-3 or TRBV12-4, the J call TRBJ2-1; D unclear. Trimming took 5 bases from V and 2 from J, leaving 13 bases between them. The CDR3 length is 15 residues. This CDR3 is CASSRPGRAYNEQFF. In DNA, the CDR3 is TGTGCCAGCAGTCGGCCGGGCAGAGCCTACAATGAGCAGTTCTTC.

The table lists this clonotype with a few counts. The CDR3 is CASRRVGNTEAFF. The CDR3 DNA is TGTGCCAGCAGAAGGGTCGGGAACACTGAAGCTTTCTTT. The chain is built from TRBV14 and TRBJ1-1, with no clear D. Deletions cut 6 bases from V and 1 base from J, with 9 bases between. The germline CDR1 and CDR2 sequences are SGHDN and FVKESK. This CDR3 has 13 residues.

This clonotype showed up just a few times. The rearrangement links TRBV12-3 or TRBV12-4 to TRBJ1-6; D may be TRBD1 (6 bases). V was clipped by 7 bases and J by 7 bases, with 14 bases between them. The CDR3 has 14 residues. The CDR3 loop is CASTTRGGNSPLHF. For the CDR3, the DNA is TGTGCCAGCACTACGCGAGGGGGGAATTCACCCCTCCACTTT.

The chain uses TRBV2 and TRBJ2-1; D unclear. The CDR3 is made up of 10 amino acids. The germline V and J ends were trimmed by 10 bases and 9 bases, with 10 bases remaining between them. Germline CDR1 is SNHLY and CDR2 is FYNNEI. This chain's CDR3 is CATTWGEQFF. DNA for the CDR3: TGTGCCACCACATGGGGTGAGCAGTTCTTC. Drawing the rest from reference TRBV2 and TRBJ2-1, the complete variable domain is EPEVTQTPSHQVTQMGQEVILRCVPISNHLYFYWYRQILGQKVEFLVSFYNNEISEKSEIFDDQFSVERPDGSNFTLKIRSTKLEDSAMYFCATTWGEQFFGPGTRLTVL.